This record covers a single T cell receptor beta chain. Its target is unknown. The read comes to an end 3 residues before the CDR3 does, leaving the germline J gene to fill in the end. The data are from a study of Tregs in tolerant kidney transplant recipients. The wider study: Related graft donors supplied nonmyeloablative bone marrow transplants, and mixed chimerism was transient. Overall study results and limits: Activated donor B cell expansion appeared to reveal the most relevant donor-specific TCRbeta repertoire. No direct test of biological reproducibility was done here. The small number of patients limits these findings pending further validation.

Unmatched junction bases numbered 2, after V lost 1 base and J lost 1 base. The CDR3 loop spans 15 amino acids. Germline V gene data show CDR1 as SGHVS and CDR2 as FNYEAQ. Here immunoSEQ multiplex PCR was the method, and the copy in TCRdb shows in-frame clones only, minus some. The data show tens of thousands of clones, and the top ten clones hold around 0.8%. The material was CD4+ T cells from blood, obtained before the transplant. The V gene is TRBV7-6, the J gene TRBJ2-5; 8 bases line up with TRBD2. The source of this sequence is a human donor who received a combined kidney and bone marrow transplant. CDR3 amino acids: CASSLGTSSQETQYF. The sequenced part of the CDR3 DNA is TGTGCCAGCAGCTTAGGGACTAGCAGCCAAGAGACC.